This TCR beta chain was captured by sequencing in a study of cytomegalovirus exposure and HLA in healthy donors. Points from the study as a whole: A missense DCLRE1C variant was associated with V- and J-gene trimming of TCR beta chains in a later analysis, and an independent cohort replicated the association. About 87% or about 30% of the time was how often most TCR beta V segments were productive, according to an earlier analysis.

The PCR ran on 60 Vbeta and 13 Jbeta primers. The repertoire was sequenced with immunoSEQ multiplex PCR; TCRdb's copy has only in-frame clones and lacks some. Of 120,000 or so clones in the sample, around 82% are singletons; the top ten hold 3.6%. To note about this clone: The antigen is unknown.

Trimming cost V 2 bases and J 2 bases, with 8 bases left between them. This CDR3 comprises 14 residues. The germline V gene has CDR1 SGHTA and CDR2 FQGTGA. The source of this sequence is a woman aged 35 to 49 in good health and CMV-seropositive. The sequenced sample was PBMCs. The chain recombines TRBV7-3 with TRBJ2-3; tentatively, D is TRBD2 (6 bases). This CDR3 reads CASSLPGVTDTQYF. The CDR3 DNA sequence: TGTGCCAGCAGCTTACCGGGGGTCACAGATACGCAGTATTTT.